This T cell receptor (beta chain) was sequenced for a study of blood T cells in healthy people across ages. In the case of this clonotype: The germline gene is not matched at one end of the junction; a read error may be the cause.

CDR1 is LGHDT and CDR2 is YNNKEL in the germline V gene (reference sequence). This CDR3 contains 13 residues. Sample-barcoded 5' priming and a J-beta primer mix drove a second PCR of roughly 6 to 12 cycles. TCRdb passed the 5' RACE reads through MiXCR, listing each CDR3 protein once. The profile shows about 1.6 million distinct CDR3 sequences, 30% to 35% of them singletons. The chain is built from TRBV3-1 and TRBJ2-4; TRBD1 agrees at 8 bases. The sequencing input was blood. This receptor was taken from a woman in her 30s in good health. CDR3: CAGRDRAKNIQYF. CDR3 DNA sequence: TGTGCCGGCAGGGACAGGGCCAAAAACATTCAGTACTTC.